What follows are 28 T cell receptor beta chains derived from one specimen sequenced in a study of blood T cell repertoires in COVID-19. Only in-frame clones appear in the TCRdb table, and some are missing; sequencing was by immunoSEQ multiplex PCR. The table records approximately 150,000 clones, more than 65% of them present only once. Material for sequencing was peripheral blood. The receptors shown here come from a man aged 55 to 70 with active or convalescent COVID-19.

Written as DNA, the CDR3 is TGTGCCAGCAGCCCATCAACCACCACCGCGGGGGGTCAAGAGACCCAGTACTTC. Protein sequence: CASSPSTTTAGGQETQYF. The V call is TRBV9, the J call TRBJ2-5; 8 nucleotides match TRBD2. Germline V gives CDR1 SGDLS, CDR2 YYNGEE. The CDR3 has 18 amino acids. V lost 4 bases to trimming and J lost 2 bases; unmatched junction nucleotides: 16. Full variable domain (remainder filled in from reference TRBV9 and TRBJ2-5): DSGVTQTPKHLITATGQRVTLRCSPRSGDLSVYWYQQSLDQGLQFLIQYYNGEERAKGNILERFSAQQFPDLHSELNLSSLELGDSALYFCASSPSTTTAGGQETQYFGPGTRLLVL.

The chain uses TRBV7-2 and TRBJ2-1; 8 nucleotides agree with TRBD2. Unmatched junction bases numbered 11, after V lost 1 base and J lost 12 bases. The germline CDR1 and CDR2 sequences are SGHTA and FQGNSA. The CDR3 length is 15 residues. DNA for the CDR3: TGTGCCAGCAGCTTAGGGACTAGCTCATTGGTGGGGCAGTTCTTC. This codes for CASSLGTSSLVGQFF. Variable domain in full (rest from reference TRBV7-2 and TRBJ2-1): GAGVSQSPSNKVTEKGKDVELRCDPISGHTALYWYRQSLGQGLEFLIYFQGNSAPDKSGLPSDRFSAERTGGSVSTLTIQRTQQEDSAVYLCASSLGTSSLVGQFFGPGTRLTVL.

This chain links TRBV6-2 or TRBV6-3 with TRBJ1-2, with 10 bases identical to TRBD1. V shed 4 bases and J 7 bases; nucleotides not matched to a gene: 9. This CDR3 comprises 15 residues. The germline V gene encodes CDR1 MNHEY and CDR2 SVGEGT. The DNA for the CDR3 is TGTGCCAGCAGTTTCTCCCCGGACAGGGGGGGTGGCTACACCTTC. It translates to CASSFSPDRGGGYTF.

J is TRBJ2-1 and V is TRBV2; 8 bases fit TRBD2. Germline V lookup: CDR1 SNHLY, CDR2 FYNNEI. Trimming removed 5 bases from V and 9 bases from J; junction bases left unmatched: 9. The CDR3 runs to 14 residues. CDR3 in DNA: TGTGCCAGCAGTCAAACTAGCGGAAGGAGTGAGCAGTTCTTC. It specifies CASSQTSGRSEQFF.

The chain joins TRBV18 to TRBJ1-1, with TRBD1 identical over 8 bases. The CDR3 consists of 14 residues. Germline CDR1 is KGHSH and CDR2 is LQKENI. Trimming took 3 bases from V and 4 from J; bases not matched to a gene: 4. The CDR3 loop is CASSPDRVGTEAFF. CDR3 DNA sequence: TGTGCCAGCTCACCGGACAGGGTAGGCACTGAAGCTTTCTTT.

The J gene is TRBJ2-3, the V gene TRBV11-2, with 13 bases identical to TRBD2. The CDR3 spans 16 residues. The V gene's germline CDR1 is SGHAT and CDR2 FQNNGV. V was clipped by 5 bases and J by 3 bases; unmatched bases: 5. The CDR3 reads CASSRTSGSETDTQYF. CDR3 sequence (DNA): TGTGCCAGCAGCCGGACTAGCGGGAGCGAAACAGATACGCAGTATTTT.

This clone was detected only once. This rearrangement joins TRBV7-2 to TRBJ2-5; possibly TRBD2 for D (7 bases). CDR3 length: 14 residues. Trimming took off 0 bases at V and 4 bases at J, with 9 bases between the two ends. Germline V gene data show CDR1 as SGHTA and CDR2 as FQGNSA. The CDR3 DNA follows: TGTGCCAGCAGCTTAGCGGGAGGGGGAGAGACCCAGTACTTC. It specifies CASSLAGGGETQYF. Based on the CDR3 plus reference TRBV7-2 and TRBJ2-5, the full variable domain is GAGVSQSPSNKVTEKGKDVELRCDPISGHTALYWYRQSLGQGLEFLIYFQGNSAPDKSGLPSDRFSAERTGGSVSTLTIQRTQQEDSAVYLCASSLAGGGETQYFGPGTRLLVL.

The V call is TRBV2, the J call TRBJ1-1; perhaps TRBD1 as D (5 bases). Germline assignment: CDR1 SNHLY and CDR2 FYNNEI. V lost 7 bases and J 1 base, leaving 10 bases between the germline ends. This CDR3 is 13 amino acids long. This CDR3 is CASNRLGNTEAFF. The CDR3 DNA sequence: TGTGCCAGCAACAGGTTAGGGAACACTGAAGCTTTCTTT.

This sequence joins TRBV9 and TRBJ1-6; D ambiguous. This CDR3 is built from 15 residues. Deletions cut 4 bases from V and 8 bases from J, with 16 bases between. Germline V gives CDR1 SGDLS, CDR2 YYNGEE. The CDR3 sequence: CASSPAAGNYSPLHF. For the CDR3, the DNA is TGTGCCAGCAGCCCCGCGGCGGGGAATTATTCACCCCTCCACTTT.

This chain connects TRBV3-1 (or the pseudogene TRBV3-2) to TRBJ1-2, with D unclear. V was clipped by 4 bases and J by 7 bases, with 10 bases between them. Germline V gives CDR1 LGHDT, CDR2 YNNKEL (reference sequence). CDR3 length: 12 amino acids. The CDR3: CASSRSDGGYTF. The CDR3 DNA reads as TGTGCCAGCAGCCGAAGCGATGGTGGCTACACCTTC.

The rearrangement joins TRBV5-1 to TRBJ2-5, with D perhaps TRBD2 (5 bases). This CDR3 spans 12 amino acids. Per germline, CDR1 SGHRS and CDR2 YFSETQ. Trimming pared 3 bases from V and 9 bases from J, leaving 12 bases between. CDR3 sequence: CASSSAGVPQYF. The CDR3 DNA sequence: TGCGCCAGCAGCTCCGCCGGGGTGCCCCAGTACTTC.

The V gene is TRBV4-3, the J gene TRBJ1-1; D possibly corresponds to TRBD1 (5 bases). Germline lookup yields CDR1 LGHNA and CDR2 YSLEER. The CDR3 is 15 residues long. The V gene lost 2 bases and the J gene lost 6 bases, with 16 bases spanning the gap. The CDR3: CASSQTGGPGAEAFF. The CDR3 DNA is TGCGCCAGCAGCCAAACAGGCGGGCCGGGGGCTGAAGCTTTCTTT.

This chain connects TRBV15 to TRBJ1-5; 9 bases fit TRBD1. Trimming removed 2 bases from V and 3 bases from J; junction bases left unmatched: 5. The V gene's germline CDR1 is LNHNV and CDR2 YYDKDF (reference sequence). The length of the CDR3 is 16 residues. The CDR3: CATSRPGQGNNQPQHF. CDR3 nucleotide sequence: TGTGCCACCAGCAGACCGGGACAGGGTAACAATCAGCCCCAGCATTTT.

The gene calls are TRBV6-1 and TRBJ1-1; D not resolved. Germline CDR1 is MNHNS and CDR2 is SASEGT. This CDR3 is 15 amino acids long. The ends were cut back, 1 base at V and 4 bases at J, with 13 bases in the middle. In DNA, the CDR3 is TGTGCCAGCAGTGAAGTGGGGATCGGGGTCACTGAAGCTTTCTTT. Its protein is CASSEVGIGVTEAFF.

The rearrangement joins TRBV19 to TRBJ1-6, with 7 bases fitting TRBD1. J gave up 5 bases and V 5 bases, and 6 bases lay outside the gene matches. CDR1 LNHDA and CDR2 SQIVND come from the germline V gene (reference sequence). The CDR3 runs 15 residues. CDR3 nucleotides: TGTGCCAGTAGTTACCAGGGGGACCATAATTCACCCCTCCACTTT. Residues: CASSYQGDHNSPLHF.

This chain joins TRBV18 and TRBJ2-1, with 15 bases that match TRBD2. Unmatched junction bases numbered 4, after V lost 3 bases and J lost 4 bases. The V gene's germline CDR1 is KGHSH and CDR2 LQKENI. This CDR3 contains 17 residues. The CDR3 DNA reads as TGTGCCAGCTCACCGGGACTAGCGGGAGGAAGATACAATGAGCAGTTCTTC. It encodes CASSPGLAGGRYNEQFF.

The chain combines TRBV11-3 with TRBJ1-4, with 9 bases aligning to TRBD1. The length of the CDR3 is 19 residues. J was trimmed by 4 bases and V by 5 bases; bases with no gene match: 17. Germline V lookup: CDR1 SGHNT, CDR2 YENEEA. CDR3 loop: CASSHGQGIAWGLNEKLFF. CDR3 coding DNA: TGTGCCAGCAGCCACGGACAGGGGATCGCCTGGGGCCTTAATGAAAAACTGTTTTTT.

CDR3 in DNA: TGCGCCAGCAGTTCAGGGGGTTCTTTCACTGAAGCTTTCTTT. It is translated as CASSSGGSFTEAFF. V usage is TRBV10-2 and J usage is TRBJ1-1, with TRBD1 matching over 7 bases. The CDR3 extends over 14 amino acids. CDR1 and CDR2 (germline): WSHSY, SAAADI. After removal of 5 bases from V and 4 bases from J, the junction contained 7 bases not matched to a gene.

The rearrangement joins TRBV6-2 or TRBV6-3 to TRBJ2-7; D perhaps matches TRBD1 (5 bases). Trimming stripped 5 bases from V and 1 base from J, with 9 bases between. CDR1 is MNHEY and CDR2 is SVGEGT in the germline V gene. The CDR3 spans 13 residues. CDR3 DNA: TGTGCCAGCAGTAGACAGAGTTCCTACGAGCAGTACGTC. Translated: CASSRQSSYEQYV.

The V call is TRBV4-3, the J call TRBJ2-3, with D possibly TRBD1 on 6 matching bases. Trimming removed 3 bases at V and 0 bases at J, with 16 bases between. Per germline, CDR1 LGHNA and CDR2 YSLEER. The CDR3 totals 17 residues. The CDR3 DNA is TGCGCCAGCAGCCACAAACGGGGCACAGGGAGCACAGATACGCAGTATTTT. Amino acids: CASSHKRGTGSTDTQYF.

The rearrangement links TRBV6-5 to TRBJ1-6; no clear D. The CDR3 totals 13 residues. Germline CDR1 is MNHEY and CDR2 is SVGAGI. V was trimmed by 2 bases and J by 9 bases, leaving 8 bases between them. The CDR3 reads CASSYAGFSPLHF. CDR3 coding DNA: TGTGCCAGCAGTTACGCCGGGTTTTCACCCCTCCACTTT.

DNA for the CDR3: TGTGCCAGTACCCTGATTGGGGCGGCTAATGAAAAACTGTTTTTT. This translates into CASTLIGAANEKLFF. The V gene is TRBV19, the J gene TRBJ1-4, with D perhaps matching TRBD1 (5 bases). Deletions cut 7 bases from V and 3 bases from J, with 15 bases between. Per germline, CDR1 LNHDA and CDR2 SQIVND (reference sequence). The CDR3 consists of 15 residues.

The rearrangement links TRBV24-1 to TRBJ2-5, with TRBD2 identical over 8 bases. Germline loops: CDR1 KGHDR, CDR2 SFDVKD. The V segment lost 5 bases and the J segment 4 bases; nucleotides outside the gene matches: 8. The CDR3 length is 15 residues. For the CDR3, the DNA is TGTGCCACCAGTGCCACGGGAGGGCCGGGAGAGACCCAGTACTTC. Translated, it gives CATSATGGPGETQYF.

This clone was detected a few times. This chain links TRBV7-8 with TRBJ1-1, with a weak D call TRBD1 (5 bases). CDR3 length: 13 residues. Germline loops: CDR1 SGHVS, CDR2 FQNEAQ. Trimming removed 2 bases from V and 7 bases from J, with 11 bases in between. CDR3: CASSLMGGGEAFF. CDR3 DNA: TGTGCCAGCAGCTTAATGGGGGGAGGTGAAGCTTTCTTT.

J is TRBJ2-1 and V is TRBV4-3; D gene uncertain. V lost 0 bases, J lost 1 base, and 7 bases lay in between. The CDR3 is 15 amino acids. Germline V CDR1 and CDR2: LGHNA, YSLEER. CDR3 loop: CASSQETPSYNEQFF. CDR3 bases: TGCGCCAGCAGCCAAGAGACACCGTCCTACAATGAGCAGTTCTTC.

The table lists this clone with a count of one. The DNA for the CDR3 is TGCGCCAGCAGCCGACTACCTAGCGGGGACAATGAGCAGTTCTTC. Translation gives CASSRLPSGDNEQFF. This chain uses TRBV4-1 with TRBJ2-1, with 9 bases aligning to TRBD2. The J segment lost 5 bases and the V segment lost 4 bases, leaving 6 bases of the junction unmatched. The CDR3 totals 15 residues. From germline, CDR1 is MGHRA and CDR2 YSYEKL.

V usage is TRBV29-1 and J usage is TRBJ2-7; the D gene is possibly TRBD1 (6 bases). V lost 4 bases and J 0 bases, leaving 10 bases between the germline ends. Germline loops: CDR1 SQVTM, CDR2 ANQGSEA. The CDR3 contains 13 residues. The CDR3 region is CSVARTDSYEQYF. CDR3 in DNA: TGCAGCGTTGCCCGGACAGACTCCTACGAGCAGTACTTC.

This clone was detected many times. V gene TRBV6-5 combines with J gene TRBJ1-1; TRBD1 might be the D (5 bases). The CDR3 is 16 amino acids. V was pared by 0 bases and J by 0 bases, with 11 bases between. CDR1 is MNHEY, CDR2 SVGAGI, per germline. CDR3 coding DNA: TGTGCCAGCAGTTACTCTGGGGCACCCATGAACACTGAAGCTTTCTTT. Translating it yields CASSYSGAPMNTEAFF.